The clone carrying this T cell receptor beta chain showed up just a few times. The data originate from a study of T-cell reconstitution after alpha-beta-depleted transplantation in children. From germline, CDR1 is SQVTM and CDR2 ANQGSEA. CDR3 size: 12 residues. V shed 7 bases and J shed 0 bases, with 8 bases lying between them. Unique molecular identifiers were incorporated during preparation of the TCRbeta library. One entry per CDR3 protein results from TCRdb running MiXCR on the PCR reads. Of about 72,000 distinct CDR3 sequences detected, around 6.6% appear once; the ten largest clones hold around 2.4%.

This clonotype was sampled from a human donor who donated a stem cell graft to a child with acute lymphoblastic leukemia. The chain is built from TRBV29-1 and TRBJ2-3, with TRBD2 as a possible D gene (6 bases). Source: PBMCs from the stem cell graft donor, taken from the stem cell graft. CDR3 DNA sequence: TGCAGCGCCCGGGGGAGCACAGATACGCAGTATTTT. Amino acid sequence: CSARGSTDTQYF.